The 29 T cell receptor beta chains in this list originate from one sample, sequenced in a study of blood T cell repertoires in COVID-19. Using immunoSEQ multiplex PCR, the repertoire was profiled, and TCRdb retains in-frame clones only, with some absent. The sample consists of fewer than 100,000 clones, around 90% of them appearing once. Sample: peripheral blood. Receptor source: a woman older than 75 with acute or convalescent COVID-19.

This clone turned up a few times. The CDR3, as DNA: TGCGCCAGCAGCCAAGAGTGGAGGAGCAATCAGCCCCAGCATTTT. As protein: CASSQEWRSNQPQHF. J is TRBJ1-5 and V is TRBV4-3; D is undetermined. V was clipped by 0 bases and J by 1 base, with 7 bases between them. The V gene's germline CDR1 is LGHNA and CDR2 YSLEER. The CDR3 is 15 residues long.

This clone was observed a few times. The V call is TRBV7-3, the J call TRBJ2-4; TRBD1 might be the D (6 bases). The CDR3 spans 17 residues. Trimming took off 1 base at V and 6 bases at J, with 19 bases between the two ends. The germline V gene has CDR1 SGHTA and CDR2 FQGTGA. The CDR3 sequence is CASSLKRVQGKRNIQYF. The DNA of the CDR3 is TGTGCCAGCAGCTTAAAACGGGTTCAGGGGAAGAGAAACATTCAGTACTTC.

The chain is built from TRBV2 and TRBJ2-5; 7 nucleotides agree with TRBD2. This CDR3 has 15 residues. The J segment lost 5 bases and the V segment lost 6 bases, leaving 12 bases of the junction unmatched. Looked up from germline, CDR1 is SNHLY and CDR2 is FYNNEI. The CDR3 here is CASSLSGTSGETQYF. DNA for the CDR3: TGTGCCAGCAGCTTGAGCGGGACTTCAGGGGAGACCCAGTACTTC.

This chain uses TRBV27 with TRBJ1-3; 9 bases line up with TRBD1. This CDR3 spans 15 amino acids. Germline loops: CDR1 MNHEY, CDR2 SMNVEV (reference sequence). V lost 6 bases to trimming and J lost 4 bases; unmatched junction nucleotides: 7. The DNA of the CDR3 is TGTGCCAGCAGAAACGCGGGACAGGGCGGAAACACCATATATTTT. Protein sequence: CASRNAGQGGNTIYF.

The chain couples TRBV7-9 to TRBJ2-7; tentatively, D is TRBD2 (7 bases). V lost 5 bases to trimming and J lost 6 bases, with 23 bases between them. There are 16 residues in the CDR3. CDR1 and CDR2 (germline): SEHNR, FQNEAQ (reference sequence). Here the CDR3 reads CASSQGGLAGAVEQYF. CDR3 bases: TGTGCCAGCAGCCAGGGAGGGCTGGCAGGGGCGGTCGAGCAGTACTTC.

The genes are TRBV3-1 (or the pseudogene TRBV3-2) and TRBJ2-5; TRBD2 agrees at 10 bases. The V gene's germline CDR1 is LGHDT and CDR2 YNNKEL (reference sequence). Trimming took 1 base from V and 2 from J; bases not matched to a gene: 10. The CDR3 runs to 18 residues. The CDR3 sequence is CASSQVASGGATQETQYF. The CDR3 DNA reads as TGTGCCAGCAGCCAAGTAGCCAGCGGGGGGGCCACACAAGAGACCCAGTACTTC.

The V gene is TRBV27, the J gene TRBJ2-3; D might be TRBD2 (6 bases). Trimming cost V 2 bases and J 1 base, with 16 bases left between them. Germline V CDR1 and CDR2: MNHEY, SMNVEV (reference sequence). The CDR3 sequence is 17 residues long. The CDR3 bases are TGTGCCAGCAGTTTAGTCCCAGGAGGGCACCGCACAGATACGCAGTATTTT. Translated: CASSLVPGGHRTDTQYF.

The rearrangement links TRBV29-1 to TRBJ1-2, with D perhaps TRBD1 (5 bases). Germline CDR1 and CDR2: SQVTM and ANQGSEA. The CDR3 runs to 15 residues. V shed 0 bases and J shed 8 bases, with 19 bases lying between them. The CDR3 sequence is CSVEEAPGYPGGYTF. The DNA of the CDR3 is TGCAGCGTTGAAGAGGCCCCAGGGTACCCAGGAGGCTACACCTTC.

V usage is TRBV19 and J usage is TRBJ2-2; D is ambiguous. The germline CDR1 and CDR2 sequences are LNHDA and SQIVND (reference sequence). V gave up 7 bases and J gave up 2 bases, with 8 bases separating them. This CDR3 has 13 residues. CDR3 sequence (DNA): TGTGCCAGTACTAACCTTAACACCGGGGAGCTGTTTTTT. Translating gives CASTNLNTGELFF.

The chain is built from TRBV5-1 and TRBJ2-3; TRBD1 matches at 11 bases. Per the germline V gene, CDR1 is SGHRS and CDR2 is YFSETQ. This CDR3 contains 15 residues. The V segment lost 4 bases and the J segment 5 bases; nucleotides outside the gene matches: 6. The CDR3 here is CASSPGTGGGDTQYF. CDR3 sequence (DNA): TGCGCCAGCAGCCCCGGGACAGGGGGGGGAGATACGCAGTATTTT.

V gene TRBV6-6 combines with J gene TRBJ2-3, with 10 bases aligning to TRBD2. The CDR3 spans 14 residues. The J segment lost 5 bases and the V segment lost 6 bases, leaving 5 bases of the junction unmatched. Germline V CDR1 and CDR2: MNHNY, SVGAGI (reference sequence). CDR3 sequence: CASRTSGVKDTQYF. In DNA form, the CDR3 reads TGTGCCAGCAGAACTAGCGGGGTGAAAGATACGCAGTATTTT.

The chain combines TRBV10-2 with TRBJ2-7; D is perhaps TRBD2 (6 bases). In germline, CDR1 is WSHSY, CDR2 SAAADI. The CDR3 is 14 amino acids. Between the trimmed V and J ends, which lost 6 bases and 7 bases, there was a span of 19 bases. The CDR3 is CASRLGTVVGEQYF. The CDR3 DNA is TGCGCCAGCAGGCTGGGGACTGTGGTGGGAGAGCAGTACTTC.

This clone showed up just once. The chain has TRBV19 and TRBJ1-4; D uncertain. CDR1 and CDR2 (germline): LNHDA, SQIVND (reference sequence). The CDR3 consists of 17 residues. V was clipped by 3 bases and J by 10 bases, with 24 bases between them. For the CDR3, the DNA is TGTGCCAGTAGTATCTCCTACGGGGTATTCCCCCTCGGAAAACTGTTTTTT. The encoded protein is CASSISYGVFPLGKLFF. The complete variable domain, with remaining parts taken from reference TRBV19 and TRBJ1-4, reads DGGITQSPKYLFRKEGQNVTLSCEQNLNHDAMYWYRQDPGQGLRLIYYSQIVNDFQKGDIAEGYSVSREKKESFPLTVTSAQKNPTAFYLCASSISYGVFPLGKLFFGSGTQLSVL.

Written as DNA, the CDR3 is TGTGCCAGCAGCGTATCAGGAAGCGGGAGGGCCTACAATGAGCAGTTCTTC. It is translated as CASSVSGSGRAYNEQFF. The chain couples TRBV9 to TRBJ2-1, with 10 bases matching TRBD2. The CDR3 has 17 amino acids. Germline loops: CDR1 SGDLS, CDR2 YYNGEE. Germline trimming cut 1 base from V and 2 bases from J; bases unmatched to any gene: 6.

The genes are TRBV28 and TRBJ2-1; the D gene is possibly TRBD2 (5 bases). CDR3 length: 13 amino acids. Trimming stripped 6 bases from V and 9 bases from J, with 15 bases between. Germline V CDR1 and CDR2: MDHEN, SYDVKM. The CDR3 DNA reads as TGTGCCAGCAGGAGAGGGAGCGTCACTGAGCAGTTCTTC. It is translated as CASRRGSVTEQFF.

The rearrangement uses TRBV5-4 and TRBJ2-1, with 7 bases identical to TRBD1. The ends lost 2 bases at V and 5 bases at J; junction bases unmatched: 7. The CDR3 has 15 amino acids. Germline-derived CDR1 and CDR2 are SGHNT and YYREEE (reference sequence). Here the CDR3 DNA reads TGTGCCAGCAGCTTAGGACAGGTGCGACACAATGAGCAGTTCTTC. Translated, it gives CASSLGQVRHNEQFF. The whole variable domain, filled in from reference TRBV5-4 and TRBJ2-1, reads ETGVTQSPTHLIKTRGQQVTLRCSSQSGHNTVSWYQQALGQGPQFIFQYYREEENGRGNFPPRFSGLQFPNYSSELNVNALELDDSALYLCASSLGQVRHNEQFFGPGTRLTVL.

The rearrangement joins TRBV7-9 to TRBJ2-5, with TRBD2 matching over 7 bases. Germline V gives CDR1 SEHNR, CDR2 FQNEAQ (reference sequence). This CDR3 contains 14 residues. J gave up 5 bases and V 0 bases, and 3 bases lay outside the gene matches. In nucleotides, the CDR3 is TGTGCCAGCAGCTTAGCCAGCGGGGTTGAGACCCAGTACTTC. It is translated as CASSLASGVETQYF.

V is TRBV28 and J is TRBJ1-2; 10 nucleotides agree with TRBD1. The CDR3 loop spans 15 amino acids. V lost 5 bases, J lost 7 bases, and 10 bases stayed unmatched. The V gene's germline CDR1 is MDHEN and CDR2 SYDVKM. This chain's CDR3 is CASSLEGTGVGGYTF. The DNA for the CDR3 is TGTGCCAGCAGTCTTGAGGGGACAGGGGTTGGTGGCTACACCTTC.

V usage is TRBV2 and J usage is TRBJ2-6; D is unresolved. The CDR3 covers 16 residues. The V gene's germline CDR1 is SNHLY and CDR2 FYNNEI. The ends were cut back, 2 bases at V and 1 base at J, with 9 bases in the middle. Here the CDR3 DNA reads TGTGCCAGCAGTGAATACGGGTCTTCTGGGGCCAACGTCCTGACTTTC. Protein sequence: CASSEYGSSGANVLTF.

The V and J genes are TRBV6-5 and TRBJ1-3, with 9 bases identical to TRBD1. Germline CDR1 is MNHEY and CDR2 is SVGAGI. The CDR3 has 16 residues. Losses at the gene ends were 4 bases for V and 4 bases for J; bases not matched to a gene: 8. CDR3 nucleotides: TGTGCCAGCAGTTTCTCCGGGACAGGGTTCGGAAACACCATATATTTT. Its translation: CASSFSGTGFGNTIYF.

For the CDR3, the DNA is TGTGCCAGCAGCCCGGGTGGCTATGGCTACACCTTC. It codes for CASSPGGYGYTF. V gene TRBV11-2 combines with J gene TRBJ1-2; D remains ambiguous. CDR1 is SGHAT, CDR2 FQNNGV, per germline. Trimming removed 5 bases at V and 4 bases at J, with 8 bases between. The CDR3 contains 12 residues.

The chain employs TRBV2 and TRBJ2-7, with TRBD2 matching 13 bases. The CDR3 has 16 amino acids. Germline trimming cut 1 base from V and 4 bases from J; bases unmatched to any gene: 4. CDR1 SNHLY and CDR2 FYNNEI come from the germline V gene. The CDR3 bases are TGTGCCAGCAGTGAAGACGGACTAGCGGGAGTTTACGAGCAGTACTTC. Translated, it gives CASSEDGLAGVYEQYF.

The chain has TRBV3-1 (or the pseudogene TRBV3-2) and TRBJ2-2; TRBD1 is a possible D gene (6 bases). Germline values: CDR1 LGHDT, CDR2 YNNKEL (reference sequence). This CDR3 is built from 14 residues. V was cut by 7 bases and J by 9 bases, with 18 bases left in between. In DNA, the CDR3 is TGTGCCAGCAAGCCCGGACCAGGGGTTCGGGAGCTGTTTTTT. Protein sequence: CASKPGPGVRELFF.

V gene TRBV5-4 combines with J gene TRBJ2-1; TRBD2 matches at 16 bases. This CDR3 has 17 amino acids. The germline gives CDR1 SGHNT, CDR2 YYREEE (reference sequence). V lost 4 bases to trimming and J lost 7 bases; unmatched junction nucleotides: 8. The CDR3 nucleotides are TGTGCCAGCAGCCACGGGACTAGCGGGGGGGCGCGAAATGAGCAGTTCTTC. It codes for CASSHGTSGGARNEQFF.

This chain's CDR3 is CASSLEGQGPQTEAFF. In nucleotides, the CDR3 is TGCGCCAGCAGCTTGGAAGGTCAGGGGCCCCAAACTGAAGCTTTCTTT. The J gene is TRBJ1-1, the V gene TRBV5-1; TRBD1 is a possible D gene (6 bases). The CDR3 is made up of 16 amino acids. Germline V gene lookup returns CDR1 SGHRS and CDR2 YFSETQ. Trimming shortened V by 0 bases and J by 5 bases, and 17 bases separated the two germline ends. The variable domain in full, completed from reference TRBV5-1 and TRBJ1-1, reads KAGVTQTPRYLIKTRGQQVTLSCSPISGHRSVSWYQQTPGQGLQFLFEYFSETQRNKGNFPGRFSGRQFSNSRSEMNVSTLELGDSALYLCASSLEGQGPQTEAFFGQGTRLTVV.

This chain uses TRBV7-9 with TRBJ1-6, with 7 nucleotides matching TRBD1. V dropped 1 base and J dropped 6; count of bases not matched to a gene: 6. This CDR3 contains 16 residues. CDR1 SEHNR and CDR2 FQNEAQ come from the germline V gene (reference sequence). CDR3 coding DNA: TGTGCCAGCAGCTTAGATCGACCAGGGGGTAATTCACCCCTCCACTTT. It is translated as CASSLDRPGGNSPLHF.

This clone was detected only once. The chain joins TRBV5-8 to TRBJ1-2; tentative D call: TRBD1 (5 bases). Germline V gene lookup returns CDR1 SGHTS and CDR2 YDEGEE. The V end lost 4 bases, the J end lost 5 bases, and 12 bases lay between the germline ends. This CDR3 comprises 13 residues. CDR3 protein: CASSPRVSYGYTF. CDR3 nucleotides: TGTGCCAGCAGCCCCAGGGTGTCATATGGCTACACCTTC.

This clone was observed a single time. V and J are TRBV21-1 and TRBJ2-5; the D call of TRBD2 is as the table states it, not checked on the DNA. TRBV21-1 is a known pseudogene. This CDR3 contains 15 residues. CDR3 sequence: CASSSNPPAYETQYF. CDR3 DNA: TGTGCCAGCAGTTCAAATCCCCCCGCCTACGAGACCCAGTACTTC.

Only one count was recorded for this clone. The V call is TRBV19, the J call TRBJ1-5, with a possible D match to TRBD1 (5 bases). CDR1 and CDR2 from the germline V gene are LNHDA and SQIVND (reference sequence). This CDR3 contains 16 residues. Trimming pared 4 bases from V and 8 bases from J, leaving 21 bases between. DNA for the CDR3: TGTGCCAGTAGTAATAGCCGGGGACTGGCCGCGGAGCCCCAGCATTTT. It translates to CASSNSRGLAAEPQHF.